The clone carrying this T cell receptor (beta chain) was detected only a few times. The antigen remains undetermined. This record belongs to a study of cytotoxic CD8 clonotypes in ibrutinib-treated CLL. Study-level information: The patient breakdown showed 10 to 12 relapsed/refractory and more than 14 treatment-naive cases, with fewer than 18 IGHV unmutated. Response samples came after a median roughly twelve months of treatment, range 6 to 36.

Study outcomes and limitations: Baseline clonality exceeded age-matched healthy donors and tracked circulating CD8+ T-cell counts. Sustained-remission patients were sampled at one set of times and progressing patients at different ones.

With V trimmed by 5 bases and J by 4 bases, 18 bases remained unmatched. The CDR3 loop spans 19 amino acids. CDR1 and CDR2 from the germline V gene are KGHSH and LQKENI. Sequencing used immunoSEQ multiplex PCR; TCRdb keeps in-frame clones, though not all of them. This table holds about 89,000 clones, 60% to 80% found once. This receptor was taken from a human donor with chronic lymphocytic leukemia. This rearrangement joins TRBV18 to TRBJ1-2, with TRBD1 matching 11 bases. Sequenced material: PBMCs, taken after 12 months of ibrutinib treatment. DNA for the CDR3: TGTGCCAGCTCAAACACTAGGACAGGGGGCGAAGTTTATGGCTATGGCTACACCTTC. Protein sequence: CASSNTRTGGEVYGYGYTF. The entire variable domain, with the rest obtained from reference TRBV18 and TRBJ1-2, is as follows: NAGVMQNPRHLVRRRGQEARLRCSPMKGHSHVYWYRQLPEEGLKFMVYLQKENIIDESGMPKERFSAEFPKEGPSILRIQQVVRGDSAAYFCASSNTRTGGEVYGYGYTFGSGTRLTVV.